This T cell receptor (beta chain) was captured by sequencing in a study of T cells in Graves' hyperthyroidism and ophthalmopathy. The sample holds many counts of this clonotype. From germline, CDR1 is SGHKS and CDR2 YYEKEE (reference sequence). The CDR3 sequence is 18 residues long. Trimming took 1 base from V and 0 from J; bases not matched to a gene: 7. RNA transcripts provided the source from which TCR beta CDR3 regions were amplified. First-round RT-PCR with HTBI primers amplified the TCR CDR3 region. TCRdb called the multiplex PCR reads again in MiXCR, with one record for every CDR3 protein. The data hold more than 500,000 distinct CDR3 sequences, with approximately 14% observed a single time.

This receptor was identified in a woman aged 40 to 50 with Graves' hyperthyroidism. The chain links TRBV5-5 to TRBJ2-3; 11 bases map to TRBD2. Sequences were obtained from blood. CDR3 bases: TGTGCCAGCAGCTTGCGTCCGACTAGCGGGACTAGCACAGATACGCAGTATTTT. Amino acids: CASSLRPTSGTSTDTQYF. Based on the CDR3 plus reference TRBV5-5 and TRBJ2-3, the full variable domain is DAGVTQSPTHLIKTRGQQVTLRCSPISGHKSVSWYQQVLGQGPQFIFQYYEKEERGRGNFPDRFSARQFPNYSSELNVNALLLGDSALYLCASSLRPTSGTSTDTQYFGPGTRLTVL.